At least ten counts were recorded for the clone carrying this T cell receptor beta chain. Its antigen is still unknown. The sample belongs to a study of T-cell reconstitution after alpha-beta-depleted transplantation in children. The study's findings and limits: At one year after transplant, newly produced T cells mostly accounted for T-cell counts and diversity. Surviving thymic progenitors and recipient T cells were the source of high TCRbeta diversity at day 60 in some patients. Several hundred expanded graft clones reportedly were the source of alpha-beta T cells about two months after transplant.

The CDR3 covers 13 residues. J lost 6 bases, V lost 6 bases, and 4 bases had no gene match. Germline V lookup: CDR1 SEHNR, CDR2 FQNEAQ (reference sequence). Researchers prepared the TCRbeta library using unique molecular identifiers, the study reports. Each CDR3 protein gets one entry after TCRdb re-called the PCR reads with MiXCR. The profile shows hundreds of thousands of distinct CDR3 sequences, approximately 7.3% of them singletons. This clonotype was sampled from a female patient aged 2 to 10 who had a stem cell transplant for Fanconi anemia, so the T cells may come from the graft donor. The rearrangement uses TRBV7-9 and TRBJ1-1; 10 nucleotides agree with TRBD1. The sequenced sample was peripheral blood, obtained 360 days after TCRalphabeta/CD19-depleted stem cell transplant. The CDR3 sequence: CASRGQGEPEAFF. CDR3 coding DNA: TGTGCCAGCAGAGGACAGGGGGAACCTGAAGCTTTCTTT.